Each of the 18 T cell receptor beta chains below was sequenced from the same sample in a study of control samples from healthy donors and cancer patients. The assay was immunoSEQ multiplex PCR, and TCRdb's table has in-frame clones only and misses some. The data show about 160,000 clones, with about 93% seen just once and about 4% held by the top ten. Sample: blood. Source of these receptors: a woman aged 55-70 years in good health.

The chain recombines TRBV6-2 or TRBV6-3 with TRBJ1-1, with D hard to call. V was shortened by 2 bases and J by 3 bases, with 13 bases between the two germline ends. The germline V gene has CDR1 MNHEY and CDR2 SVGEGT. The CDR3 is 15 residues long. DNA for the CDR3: TGTGCCAGCAGTTACCGGATCGGTCGCGACACTGAAGCTTTCTTT. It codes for CASSYRIGRDTEAFF.

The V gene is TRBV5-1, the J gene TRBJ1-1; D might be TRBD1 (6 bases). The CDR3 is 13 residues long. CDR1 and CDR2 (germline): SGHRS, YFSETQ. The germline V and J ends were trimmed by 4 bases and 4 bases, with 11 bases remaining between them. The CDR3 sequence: CASSQQGTTEAFF. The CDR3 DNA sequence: TGCGCCAGCAGCCAACAGGGTACCACTGAAGCTTTCTTT.

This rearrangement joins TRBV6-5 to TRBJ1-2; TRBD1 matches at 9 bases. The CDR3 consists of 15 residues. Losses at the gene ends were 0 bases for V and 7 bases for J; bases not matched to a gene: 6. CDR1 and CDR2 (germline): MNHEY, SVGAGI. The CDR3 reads CASSYSRDRVGGYTF. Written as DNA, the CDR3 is TGTGCCAGCAGTTACTCCCGGGACAGGGTGGGTGGCTACACCTTC.

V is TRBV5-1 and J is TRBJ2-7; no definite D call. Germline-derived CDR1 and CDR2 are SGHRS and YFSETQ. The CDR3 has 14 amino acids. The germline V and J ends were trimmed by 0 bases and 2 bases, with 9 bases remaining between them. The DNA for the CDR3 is TGCGCCAGCAGCTTGGGCCTTTCGGCCTACGAGCAGTACTTC. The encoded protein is CASSLGLSAYEQYF.

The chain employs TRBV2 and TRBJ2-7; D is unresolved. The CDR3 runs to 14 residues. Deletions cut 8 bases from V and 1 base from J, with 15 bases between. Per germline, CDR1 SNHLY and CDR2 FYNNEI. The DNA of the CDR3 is TGTGCCAGCGGAAATGCTCGATTTTCCTACGAGCAGTACTTC. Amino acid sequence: CASGNARFSYEQYF.

In nucleotides, the CDR3 is TGCGCCAGCAGCGGTCTAGCGGGGGGGACAGATACGCAGTATTTT. Translated, it gives CASSGLAGGTDTQYF. The rearrangement joins TRBV5-1 to TRBJ2-3; 12 bases fit TRBD2. Looked up from germline, CDR1 is SGHRS and CDR2 is YFSETQ. V lost 4 bases and J lost 3; bases outside the gene matches: 3. The CDR3 totals 15 residues.

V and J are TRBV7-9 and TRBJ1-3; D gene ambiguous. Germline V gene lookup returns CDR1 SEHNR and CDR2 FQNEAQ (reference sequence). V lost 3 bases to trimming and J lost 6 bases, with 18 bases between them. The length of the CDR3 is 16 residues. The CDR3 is CASSFESGGVINTIYF. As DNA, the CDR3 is TGTGCCAGCAGCTTTGAGTCTGGCGGGGTGATAAACACCATATATTTT.

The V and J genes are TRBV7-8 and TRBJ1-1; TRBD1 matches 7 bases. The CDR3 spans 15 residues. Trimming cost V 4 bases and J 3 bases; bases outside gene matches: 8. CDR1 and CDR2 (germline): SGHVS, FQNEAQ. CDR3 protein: CASSSQSGQDTEAFF. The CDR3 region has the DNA TGTGCCAGCAGCTCCCAATCAGGACAGGACACTGAAGCTTTCTTT.

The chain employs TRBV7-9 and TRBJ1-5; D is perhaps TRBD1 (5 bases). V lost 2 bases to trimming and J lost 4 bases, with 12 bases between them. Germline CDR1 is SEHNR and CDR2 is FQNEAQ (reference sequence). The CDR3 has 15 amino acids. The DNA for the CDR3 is TGTGCCAGCAGCTTAAGCACAGGCTTTAATCAGCCCCAGCATTTT. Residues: CASSLSTGFNQPQHF. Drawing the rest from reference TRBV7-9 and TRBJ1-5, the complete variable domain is DTGVSQNPRHKITKRGQNVTFRCDPISEHNRLYWYRQTLGQGPEFLTYFQNEAQLEKSRLLSDRFSAERPKGSFSTLEIQRTEQGDSAMYLCASSLSTGFNQPQHFGDGTRLSIL.

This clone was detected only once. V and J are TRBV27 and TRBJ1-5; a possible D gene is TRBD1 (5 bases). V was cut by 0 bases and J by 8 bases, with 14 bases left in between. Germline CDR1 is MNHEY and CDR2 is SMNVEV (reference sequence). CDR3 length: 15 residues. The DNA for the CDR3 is TGTGCCAGCAGTTTATCATGGCAGGGAAAGGAGCCCCAGCATTTT. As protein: CASSLSWQGKEPQHF.

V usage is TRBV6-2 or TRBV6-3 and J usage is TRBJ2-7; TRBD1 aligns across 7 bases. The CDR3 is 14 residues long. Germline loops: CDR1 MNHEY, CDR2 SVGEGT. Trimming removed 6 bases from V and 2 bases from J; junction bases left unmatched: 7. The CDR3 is CASSPGQSTYEQYF. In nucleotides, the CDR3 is TGTGCCAGCAGCCCGGGACAGTCTACCTACGAGCAGTACTTC.

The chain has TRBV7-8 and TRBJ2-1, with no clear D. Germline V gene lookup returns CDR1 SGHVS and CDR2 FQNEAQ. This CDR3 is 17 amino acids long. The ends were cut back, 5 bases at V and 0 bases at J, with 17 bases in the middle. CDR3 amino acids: CASSPLDGLGSYNEQFF. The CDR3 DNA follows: TGTGCCAGCAGCCCCCTTGATGGGCTAGGCTCCTACAATGAGCAGTTCTTC. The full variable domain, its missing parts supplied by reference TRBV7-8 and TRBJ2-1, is GAGVSQSPRYKVAKRGQDVALRCDPISGHVSLFWYQQALGQGPEFLTYFQNEAQLDKSGLPSDRFFAERPEGSVSTLKIQRTQQEDSAVYLCASSPLDGLGSYNEQFFGPGTRLTVL.

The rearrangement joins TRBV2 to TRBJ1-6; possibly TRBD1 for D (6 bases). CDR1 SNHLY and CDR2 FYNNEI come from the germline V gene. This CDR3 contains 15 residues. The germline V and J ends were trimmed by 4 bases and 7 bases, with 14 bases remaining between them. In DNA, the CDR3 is TGTGCCAGCAGTGTGGACAGCTCTGGGAATTCACCCCTCCACTTT. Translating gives CASSVDSSGNSPLHF.

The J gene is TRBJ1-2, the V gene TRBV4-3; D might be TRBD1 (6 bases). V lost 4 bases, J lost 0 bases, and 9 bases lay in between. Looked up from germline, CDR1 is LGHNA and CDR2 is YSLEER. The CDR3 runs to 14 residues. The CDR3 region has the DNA TGCGCCAGCAGCCTACAGGGATCTAACTATGGCTACACCTTC. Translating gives CASSLQGSNYGYTF.

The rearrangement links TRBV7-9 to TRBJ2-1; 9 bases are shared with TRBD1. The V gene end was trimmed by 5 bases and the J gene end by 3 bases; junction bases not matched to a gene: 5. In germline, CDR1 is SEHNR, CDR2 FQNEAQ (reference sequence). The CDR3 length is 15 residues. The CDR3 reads CASSTWTGDYNEQFF. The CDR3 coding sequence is TGTGCCAGCAGCACCTGGACAGGGGACTACAATGAGCAGTTCTTC. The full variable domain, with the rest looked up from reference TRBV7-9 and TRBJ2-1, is DTGVSQNPRHKITKRGQNVTFRCDPISEHNRLYWYRQTLGQGPEFLTYFQNEAQLEKSRLLSDRFSAERPKGSFSTLEIQRTEQGDSAMYLCASSTWTGDYNEQFFGPGTRLTVL.

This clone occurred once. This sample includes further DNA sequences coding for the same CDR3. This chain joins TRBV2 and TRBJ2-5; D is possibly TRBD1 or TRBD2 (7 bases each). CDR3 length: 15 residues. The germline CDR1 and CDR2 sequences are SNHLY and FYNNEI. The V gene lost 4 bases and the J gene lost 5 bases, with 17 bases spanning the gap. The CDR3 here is CASSGGGGGGETQYF. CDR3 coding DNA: TGTGCCAGCAGTGGCGGGGGAGGGGGCGGGGAGACCCAGTACTTC.

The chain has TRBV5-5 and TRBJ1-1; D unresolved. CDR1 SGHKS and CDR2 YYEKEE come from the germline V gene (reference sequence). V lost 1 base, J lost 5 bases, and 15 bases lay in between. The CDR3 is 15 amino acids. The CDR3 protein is CASSLSASYSTEAFF. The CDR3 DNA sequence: TGTGCCAGCAGCTTGAGCGCCAGTTATAGTACTGAAGCTTTCTTT.

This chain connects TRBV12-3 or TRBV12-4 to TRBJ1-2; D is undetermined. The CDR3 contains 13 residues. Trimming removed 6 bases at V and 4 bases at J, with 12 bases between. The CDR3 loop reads CASRADWTYGYTF. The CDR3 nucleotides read TGTGCCAGCAGGGCCGACTGGACCTATGGCTACACCTTC.